This TCR beta chain was observed in a study of T-cell memory formation after mild COVID-19. Overall study context: Largely, TCR clusters stayed within a single donor. Whole-study findings and limits: Shrinking CD4+ clones were chiefly CM and EM; CD8+ ones were chiefly EMRA. Later expanders leaned CD4+, whereas day 15 to 85 contracting clones were balanced CD4/CD8.

With regard to this clonotype: Its antigen remains unidentified.

The J segment lost 5 bases and the V segment lost 5 bases, leaving 5 bases of the junction unmatched. Germline V gene lookup returns CDR1 MNHNY and CDR2 SVGAGI (reference sequence). The length of the CDR3 is 15 residues. Constant-segment-primed 5'RACE gave TCR alpha and TCR beta cDNA libraries with sample barcodes and UMIs. From the 5' RACE reads, TCRdb called clonotypes with MiXCR, one entry per CDR3 protein. The table lists roughly 51,000 distinct CDR3 sequences, approximately 7% of them singletons. Sequenced: PBMCs or a T cell subset sorted from them (not recorded which). The source of this sequence is a man aged 18 to 30 who had mild COVID-19 (a few samples of this study predate the infection). Cell type and time point are not known. The rearrangement links TRBV6-6 to TRBJ1-6; 8 bases are a match to TRBD1. CDR3 coding DNA: TGTGCCAGCAGTCGACCACAGGGGGATAATTCACCCCTCCACTTT. It is translated as CASSRPQGDNSPLHF.